The source of this TCR beta chain is a study of cytomegalovirus exposure and HLA in healthy donors. Turning to the study itself: The same platform was used for the 130 or so validation repertoires as for the approximately 630 first-cohort repertoires, as reported in a later analysis.

Whole-study findings and limits: Overall, about 160 TCR beta chains were annotated as cytomegalovirus-associated. Accounts indicate the classifier identified cytomegalovirus status with strong specificity and sensitivity.

There are 12 residues in the CDR3. The germline CDR1 and CDR2 sequences are KGHSH and LQKENI. V gave up 10 bases and J gave up 2 bases, with 10 bases separating them. Profiled with immunoSEQ multiplex PCR; TCRdb holds only in-frame clones, not every one. The sample consists of around 160,000 clones, 88% of them appearing once. As for this clone: Its cognate antigen is unknown.

The genes are TRBV18 and TRBJ2-3; no clear D gene. The receptor was isolated from a man younger than 35 in good health and CMV-seronegative. The sequencing input was PBMCs. The chain's CDR3 is CATHPNTDTQYF. CDR3 nucleotides: TGTGCCACCCACCCTAACACAGATACGCAGTATTTT.